Below, 2 T cell receptor beta chains from the same sample are listed, as sequenced in a study of T cell responses to AZD1222 COVID-19 vaccine. Profiling relied on immunoSEQ multiplex PCR, and the TCRdb table lists in-frame clones only, not all of them. The repertoire holds 58,000 or so clones, less than 90% seen once, with around 6.6% in the top ten. Sample: peripheral blood, taken on day 0 of AZD1222 vaccination. All receptors come from an adult in good health.

In this sample, this clone turned up once. In DNA form, the CDR3 reads TGTGCCAGCAGCATTAGCGGGGGACAAGAGACCCAGTACTTC. Translated: CASSISGGQETQYF. This chain links TRBV4-2 with TRBJ2-5; 9 bases agree with TRBD2. With 5 bases clipped from V and 2 bases from J, the junction kept 3 bases outside the gene matches. Germline CDR1 and CDR2: LGHNA and YNFKEQ. The CDR3 totals 14 residues.

The chain uses TRBV5-1 and TRBJ2-3; TRBD1 agrees at 8 bases. Unmatched junction bases numbered 13, after V lost 4 bases and J lost 3 bases. The CDR3 extends over 17 amino acids. The germline V gene encodes CDR1 SGHRS and CDR2 YFSETQ. The CDR3 loop is CASSGIRGPESTDTQYF. The CDR3 region has the DNA TGCGCCAGCAGCGGTATCAGGGGGCCCGAGAGTACAGATACGCAGTATTTT.